The next 26 T cell receptor beta chains were all read from a single sample in a study of control samples from healthy donors and cancer patients. Data came from immunoSEQ multiplex PCR; TCRdb stores just in-frame clones and leaves some out. The sample has approximately 120,000 clones, 75% to 90% seen once. Sample: blood. All receptors come from a woman aged 50 to 60 in good health.

The J gene is TRBJ1-1, the V gene TRBV19; 8 bases are a match to TRBD1. CDR3 length: 12 residues. The V segment lost 5 bases and the J segment 6 bases; nucleotides outside the gene matches: 2. CDR1 is LNHDA and CDR2 is SQIVND in the germline V gene (reference sequence). The CDR3 coding sequence is TGTGCCAGTAGTCAACAGGGGGCTGAAGCTTTCTTT. Encoded protein: CASSQQGAEAFF.

V usage is TRBV3-1 (or the pseudogene TRBV3-2) and J usage is TRBJ2-3; 8 nucleotides agree with TRBD1. Unmatched junction bases numbered 7, after V lost 0 bases and J lost 2 bases. Germline lookup yields CDR1 LGHDT and CDR2 YNNKEL (reference sequence). The CDR3 contains 17 residues. CDR3 nucleotides: TGTGCCAGCAGCCAAGATCTGCTGGGACAGGTCACAGATACGCAGTATTTT. Translating it yields CASSQDLLGQVTDTQYF.

Notes on this clone: Other nucleotide sequences from this sample produce the same CDR3. The J gene is TRBJ2-2, the V gene TRBV30; D not resolved. Germline values: CDR1 GTSNPN, CDR2 SVGIG (reference sequence). V was clipped by 4 bases and J by 5 bases, with 5 bases between them. CDR3 length: 11 amino acids. The CDR3 DNA follows: TGTGCCTGGACAGATACCGGGGAGCTGTTTTTT. It is translated as CAWTDTGELFF.

This clone was detected only once. The rearrangement joins TRBV5-1 to TRBJ2-3; a possible D gene is TRBD2 (7 bases). This CDR3 comprises 15 residues. Germline CDR1 reads SGHRS; CDR2 reads YFSETQ. The V gene lost 6 bases and the J gene lost 0 bases, with 14 bases spanning the gap. CDR3: CASKGGGASTDTQYF. The CDR3 coding sequence is TGCGCCAGCAAGGGAGGGGGAGCTAGCACAGATACGCAGTATTTT.

The CDR3 DNA reads as TGTGCCAGCAGTTTGATGAGCAATGAGCAGTTCTTC. Translating it yields CASSLMSNEQFF. The chain is built from TRBV12-3 or TRBV12-4 and TRBJ2-1; D unclear. This CDR3 comprises 12 residues. Trimming pared 3 bases from V and 6 bases from J, leaving 6 bases between.

The J gene is TRBJ2-5, the V gene TRBV21-1. TRBV21-1 is a pseudogene segment. CDR3 length equals 14 residues. The CDR3 nucleotides read TGTGCCAATGGGGGGCACCAATTGGGAGAGACCCAGTACTTC. Its protein product is CANGGHQLGETQYF.

This clone was seen only a few times. V usage is TRBV2 and J usage is TRBJ1-5; maybe TRBD1 (5 bases). In germline, CDR1 is SNHLY, CDR2 FYNNEI. V was cut by 6 bases and J by 10 bases, with 10 bases left in between. The CDR3 length is 11 residues. The CDR3 loop is CASRVGTPQHF. The CDR3 region has the DNA TGTGCCAGCAGGGTCGGGACTCCCCAGCATTTT.

The gene calls are TRBV11-2 and TRBJ2-3, with TRBD2 matching 9 bases. Germline values: CDR1 SGHAT, CDR2 FQNNGV. The CDR3 is 16 amino acids. V was clipped by 5 bases and J by 6 bases; unmatched bases: 12. The CDR3 coding sequence is TGTGCCAGCAGCCCCTCGTGGGCGGGAGGGTCCGATACGCAGTATTTT. Protein sequence: CASSPSWAGGSDTQYF.

This clone showed up just once. The rearrangement links TRBV4-3 to TRBJ2-1; D is undetermined. V lost 2 bases and J 5 bases, leaving 10 bases between the germline ends. Germline V gene lookup returns CDR1 LGHNA and CDR2 YSLEER. This CDR3 has 14 amino acids. CDR3 sequence reads: CASSQSPGNNEQFF. The CDR3 nucleotides are TGCGCCAGCAGCCAAAGTCCTGGAAACAATGAGCAGTTCTTC.

V and J are TRBV6-5 and TRBJ2-7; D may match TRBD1 or TRBD2 (5 bases each). V dropped 1 base and J dropped 0 bases, with 10 bases sitting between them. The CDR3 loop spans 15 amino acids. The germline gives CDR1 MNHEY, CDR2 SVGAGI. The CDR3 is CASSYWGSNSYEQYF. CDR3 DNA: TGTGCCAGCAGTTACTGGGGGTCTAACTCCTACGAGCAGTACTTC.

The chain links TRBV6-5 to TRBJ1-2; TRBD1 matches 10 bases. The V gene's germline CDR1 is MNHEY and CDR2 SVGAGI. V lost 7 bases, J lost 5 bases, and 7 bases stayed unmatched. The CDR3 has 14 amino acids. This CDR3 is CASTRDRGGYGYTF. The CDR3, as DNA: TGTGCCAGCACTAGGGACAGGGGTGGGTATGGCTACACCTTC.

The chain couples TRBV9 to TRBJ1-6; the match to TRBD1 covers 7 bases. V shed 0 bases and J 10 bases; nucleotides not matched to a gene: 4. This CDR3 has 14 amino acids. Germline CDR1 SGDLS, CDR2 YYNGEE. The CDR3 loop is CASSVGQGFSPLHF. The CDR3, as DNA: TGTGCCAGCAGCGTAGGACAGGGATTCTCACCCCTCCACTTT.

The V call is TRBV30, the J call TRBJ2-1; perhaps D is TRBD1 or TRBD2 (5 bases each). Germline V CDR1 and CDR2: GTSNPN, SVGIG (reference sequence). Trimming shortened V by 8 bases and J by 5 bases, and 16 bases separated the two germline ends. CDR3 length equals 13 residues. CDR3 sequence: CARGTQTDNEQFF. DNA for the CDR3: TGTGCCCGAGGGACGCAGACCGACAATGAGCAGTTCTTC.

The chain is built from TRBV7-3 and TRBJ1-1, with 8 bases identical to TRBD1. Unmatched junction bases numbered 19, after V lost 8 bases and J lost 2 bases. The CDR3 consists of 18 residues. Germline lookup yields CDR1 SGHTA and CDR2 FQGTGA. The CDR3 region is CASSVDRGTPGANTEAFF. The CDR3 nucleotides read TGTGCCAGCTCAGTCGACAGGGGAACCCCAGGGGCTAACACTGAAGCTTTCTTT.

For this clone: One end of the junction fails to match germline, which may point to a read error. V usage is TRBV5-6 and J usage is TRBJ1-5; D is possibly TRBD1 (5 bases). The CDR3 consists of 13 residues. Germline assignment: CDR1 SGHDT and CDR2 YYEEEE. The CDR3 reads CARSLGGVEPQHF. For the CDR3, the DNA is TGTGCCCGCAGCTTGGGGGGGGTTGAGCCCCAGCATTTT.

This chain uses TRBV7-9 with TRBJ2-7; D is perhaps TRBD1 (6 bases). The germline V gene has CDR1 SEHNR and CDR2 FQNEAQ (reference sequence). V was pared by 3 bases and J by 0 bases, with 18 bases between. The CDR3 is 17 residues long. The CDR3 spells CASSFLGMGASSYEQYF. CDR3 nucleotide sequence: TGTGCCAGCAGCTTTCTCGGGATGGGGGCGAGCTCCTACGAGCAGTACTTC. Using reference TRBV7-9 and TRBJ2-7 for the parts outside the CDR3, the full variable domain is DTGVSQNPRHKITKRGQNVTFRCDPISEHNRLYWYRQTLGQGPEFLTYFQNEAQLEKSRLLSDRFSAERPKGSFSTLEIQRTEQGDSAMYLCASSFLGMGASSYEQYFGPGTRLTVT.

This chain links TRBV5-1 with TRBJ2-1; 11 nucleotides line up with TRBD2. Germline CDR1 and CDR2: SGHRS and YFSETQ. CDR3 length: 16 amino acids. V lost 4 bases and J lost 3; bases outside the gene matches: 6. CDR3 in DNA: TGCGCCAGCAGCGCAATTAGCGGGAGGGTCTACAATGAGCAGTTCTTC. As protein: CASSAISGRVYNEQFF.

This sequence joins TRBV29-1 and TRBJ1-1; D ambiguous. V was shortened by 0 bases and J by 8 bases, with 19 bases between the two germline ends. This CDR3 is built from 15 residues. CDR1 and CDR2 (germline): SQVTM, ANQGSEA. The CDR3 sequence is CSVEDLNFGVSEAFF. CDR3 bases: TGCAGCGTTGAAGATCTTAACTTTGGGGTTAGCGAAGCTTTCTTT.

This sequence joins TRBV5-4 and TRBJ2-3; D is perhaps TRBD1 or TRBD2 (5 bases each). The V end lost 3 bases, the J end lost 4 bases, and 6 bases lay between the germline ends. The CDR3 has 12 residues. Germline V gives CDR1 SGHNT, CDR2 YYREEE (reference sequence). In DNA, the CDR3 is TGTGCCAGCAGCTGGGGACCAGATACGCAGTATTTT. The encoded protein is CASSWGPDTQYF.

The chain joins TRBV7-2 to TRBJ2-1, with TRBD1 matching 10 bases. Unmatched junction bases numbered 3, after V lost 5 bases and J lost 2 bases. This CDR3 has 15 amino acids. Germline V gene lookup returns CDR1 SGHTA and CDR2 FQGNSA. The CDR3 nucleotides read TGTGCCAGCAGCCTCGGACAGGGGGCCTACAATGAGCAGTTCTTC. Protein sequence: CASSLGQGAYNEQFF.

A few counts support this clone. The rearrangement joins TRBV27 to TRBJ1-2; D perhaps matches TRBD1 (6 bases). This CDR3 region has 15 residues. V gave up 4 bases and J gave up 1 base, with 13 bases separating them. In germline, CDR1 is MNHEY, CDR2 SMNVEV (reference sequence). The CDR3 coding sequence is TGTGCCAGCAGTTCCGTGGGGGCGGGTAACTATGGCTACACCTTC. This sequence encodes CASSSVGAGNYGYTF.

The rearrangement joins TRBV7-9 to TRBJ2-3; D is possibly TRBD2 (5 bases). The CDR3 is 14 residues long. CDR1 is SEHNR, CDR2 FQNEAQ, per germline (reference sequence). Trimming pared 4 bases from V and 4 bases from J, leaving 12 bases between. The DNA for the CDR3 is TGTGCCAGCAGCTCCAGAGGGAGATCAGATACGCAGTATTTT. Protein product: CASSSRGRSDTQYF.

The V call is TRBV27, the J call TRBJ2-5, with D possibly matching TRBD2 (5 bases). Looked up from germline, CDR1 is MNHEY and CDR2 is SMNVEV (reference sequence). V was clipped by 5 bases and J by 5 bases, with 15 bases between them. The CDR3 extends over 14 amino acids. The CDR3: CASSGELGRETQYF. The CDR3 DNA reads as TGTGCCAGCAGTGGAGAACTAGGCCGGGAGACCCAGTACTTC.

This clone was recorded once. The chain combines TRBV29-1 with TRBJ2-1; D unresolved. V was trimmed by 0 bases and J by 0 bases, leaving 18 bases between them. The CDR3 has 18 residues. Per the germline V gene, CDR1 is SQVTM and CDR2 is ANQGSEA. The CDR3 sequence is CSVEEFFGRESSYNEQFF. The CDR3 DNA reads as TGCAGCGTTGAAGAGTTTTTCGGGCGAGAGAGCTCCTACAATGAGCAGTTCTTC.

This chain joins TRBV12-5 and TRBJ2-5; D ambiguous. Germline V gene sequence: CDR1 LGHNT, CDR2 FRNRAP. The length of the CDR3 is 11 residues. V lost 5 bases and J 4 bases, leaving 5 bases between the germline ends. This CDR3 is CASGPGETQYF. In DNA form, the CDR3 reads TGTGCTAGTGGTCCGGGAGAGACCCAGTACTTC. Supplemented by reference TRBV12-5 and TRBJ2-5, the full variable domain reads DARVTQTPRHKVTEMGQEVTMRCQPILGHNTVFWYRQTMMQGLELLAYFRNRAPLDDSGMPKDRFSAEMPDATLATLKIQPSEPRDSAVYFCASGPGETQYFGPGTRLLVL.

The rearrangement uses TRBV20-1 and TRBJ1-3; the D gene is possibly TRBD1 (5 bases). Germline CDR1 reads DFQATT; CDR2 reads SNEGSKA (reference sequence). The CDR3 length is 14 residues. V lost 3 bases and J lost 0, with 9 bases in between. CDR3 nucleotide sequence: TGCAGTGCTAGTGACAGATCCTCTGGAAACACCATATATTTT. Its translation: CSASDRSSGNTIYF.